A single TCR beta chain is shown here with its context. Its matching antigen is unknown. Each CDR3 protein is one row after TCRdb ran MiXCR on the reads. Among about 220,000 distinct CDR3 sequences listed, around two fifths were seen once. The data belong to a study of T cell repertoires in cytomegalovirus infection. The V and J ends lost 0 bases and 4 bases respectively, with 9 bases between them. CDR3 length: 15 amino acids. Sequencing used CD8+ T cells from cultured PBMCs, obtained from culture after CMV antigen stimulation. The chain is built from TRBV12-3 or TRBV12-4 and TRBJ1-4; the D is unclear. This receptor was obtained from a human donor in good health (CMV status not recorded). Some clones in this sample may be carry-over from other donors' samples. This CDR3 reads CASSLAWTVNEKLFF. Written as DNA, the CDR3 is TGTGCCAGCAGTTTAGCGTGGACGGTTAATGAAAAACTGTTTTTT.